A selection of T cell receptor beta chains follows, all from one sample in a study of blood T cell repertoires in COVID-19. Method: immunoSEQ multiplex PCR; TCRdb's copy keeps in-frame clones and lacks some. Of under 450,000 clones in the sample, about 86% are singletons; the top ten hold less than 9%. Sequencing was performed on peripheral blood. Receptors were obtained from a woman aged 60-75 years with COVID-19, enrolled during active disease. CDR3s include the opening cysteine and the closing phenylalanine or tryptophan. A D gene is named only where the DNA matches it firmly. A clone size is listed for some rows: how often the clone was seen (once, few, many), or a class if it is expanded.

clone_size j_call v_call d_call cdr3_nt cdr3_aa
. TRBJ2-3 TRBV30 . TGTGCCTGGGACAGGTCAGATACGCAGTATTTT CAWDRSDTQYF
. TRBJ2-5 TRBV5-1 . TGCGCCAGCAGCTTGGGTGAGGGTTACGAGGAGAAGTACTTC CASSLGEGYEEKYF
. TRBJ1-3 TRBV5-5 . TGTGCCAGCAGCTTAGACAGCCAAAGAGGAAACACCATATATTTT CASSLDSQRGNTIYF
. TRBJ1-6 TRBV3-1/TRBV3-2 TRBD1 TGTGCCAGCAGCCAATTTTTGGGACAGGGGGCCCTGGCCCTCCACTTT CASSQFLGQGALALHF
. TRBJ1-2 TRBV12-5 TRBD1 TGTGCTAGTGGTTTGGTAACAGGGGGCGGAAGATATGGCTACACCTTC CASGLVTGGGRYGYTF
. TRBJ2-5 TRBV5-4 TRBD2 TGTGCCAGCAGCTTGGCGGCGGGGGGGCGGACCCAGTACTTC CASSLAAGGRTQYF
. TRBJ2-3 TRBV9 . TGTGCCAGCAGCGGACGGGGGAGCACAGATACGCAGTATTTT CASSGRGSTDTQYF
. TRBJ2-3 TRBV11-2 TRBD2 TGTGCCAGCAGCTATGGGGGGGCAGATACGCAGTATTTT CASSYGGADTQYF
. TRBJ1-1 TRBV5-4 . TGTGCCAGCAGCTTGCCTCAGGGCGGGGGAAACACTGAAGCTTTCTTT CASSLPQGGGNTEAFF
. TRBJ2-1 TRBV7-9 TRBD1 TGTGCCAGCAGCTTAGACAGGGGGAGGAATGAGCAGTTCTTC CASSLDRGRNEQFF
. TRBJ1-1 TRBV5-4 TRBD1 TGTGCCAGCAGCCTGGACAGGCAAAACACTGAAGCTTTCTTT CASSLDRQNTEAFF
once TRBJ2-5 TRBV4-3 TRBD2 TGCGCCAGCAGCCAGGTCCCCGGGACTAGCGGGACCAACCAAGAGACCCAGTACTTC CASSQVPGTSGTNQETQYF
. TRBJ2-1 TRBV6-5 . TGTGCCAGCAGTACCAGGGGTGAGCAGTTCTTC CASSTRGEQFF
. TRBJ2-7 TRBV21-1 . TGTGCCAGCCTAAGGAGGGGACAGGAAACCTACGAGCAGTACTTC CASLRRGQETYEQYF
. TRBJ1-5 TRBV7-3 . TGTGCCAGCAGCCTGGACGGGAGAGGCCAGCCCCAGCATTTT CASSLDGRGQPQHF
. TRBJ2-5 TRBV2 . TGTGCCAGCAGTGAAGGGGCAGTCCAAGAGACCCAGTACTTC CASSEGAVQETQYF
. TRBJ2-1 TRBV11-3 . TGTGCCAGCAGCTTAAGCCAGGGCCCCTACAATGAGCAGTTCTTC CASSLSQGPYNEQFF
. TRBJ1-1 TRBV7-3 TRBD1 TGTGCCAGCAGCTACGGACAGGGGAGGACTGAAGCTTTCTTT CASSYGQGRTEAFF
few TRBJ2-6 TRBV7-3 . TGTGCCAGCAGCCTTGTGGGGGCCAACGTCCTGACTTTC CASSLVGANVLTF
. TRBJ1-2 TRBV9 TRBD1 TGTGCCAGCAGCGTAGGACAGGGGAATGGCTACACCTTC CASSVGQGNGYTF
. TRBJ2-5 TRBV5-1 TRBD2 TGCGCCAGCAGCTTGTCAGCGGGACAAGAGACCCAGTACTTC CASSLSAGQETQYF
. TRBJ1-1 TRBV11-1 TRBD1 TGTGCCAGCAGAATACTGACAGGGCGATCTGAAGCTTTCTTT CASRILTGRSEAFF
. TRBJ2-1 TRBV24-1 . TGTGCCACCAGTGATGGTGACAGACACAATGAGCAGTTCTTC CATSDGDRHNEQFF
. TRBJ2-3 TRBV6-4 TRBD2 TGTGCCAGCAGTGGTCGGCTAGCGGGGAGGACAGATACGCAGTATTTT CASSGRLAGRTDTQYF
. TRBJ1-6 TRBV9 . TGTGCCAGCAGCGTAAGAGGGAATTCACCCCTCCACTTT CASSVRGNSPLHF
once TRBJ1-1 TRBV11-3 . TGTGCCAGCAGCTCACCGGGAAAAAATGAAGCTTTCTTT CASSSPGKNEAFF
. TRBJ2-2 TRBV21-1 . TGTGCCAGCAGCAAAGTGGCACCTCGGAACACCGGGGAGCTGTTTTTT CASSKVAPRNTGELFF
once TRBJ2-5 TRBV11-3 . TGTGCCAGCAGCGGGCAGGGGCGTGAGACCCAGTACTTC CASSGQGRETQYF
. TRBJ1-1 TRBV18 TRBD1 TGTGCCAGCTCACGTAACAGGGGCGCGGGGACTGAAGCTTTCTTT CASSRNRGAGTEAFF
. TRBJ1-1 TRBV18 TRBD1 TGTGCCAGCTCACCGTACAGGGGGGGGACTGAAGCTTTCTTT CASSPYRGGTEAFF
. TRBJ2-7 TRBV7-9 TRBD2 TGTGCCAGCAGCCGTAACTCGGGGGGGCCCTACGGTGACGAGCAGTACTTC CASSRNSGGPYGDEQYF
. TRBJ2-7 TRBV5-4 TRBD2 TGTGCCAGCAGCCTCCGACTAGCGGGGGGAGACGAGCAGTACTTC CASSLRLAGGDEQYF
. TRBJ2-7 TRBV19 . TGTGCCAGTAGAGCCGGGACTCCAGCCCCCTACGAGCAGTACTTC CASRAGTPAPYEQYF
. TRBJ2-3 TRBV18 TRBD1 TGTGCCAGCGACCGGGGACAGGGATCGACAGATACGCAGTATTTT CASDRGQGSTDTQYF
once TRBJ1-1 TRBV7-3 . TGTGCCAGCAGCTTAATCCCAAACACTGAAGCTTTCTTT CASSLIPNTEAFF
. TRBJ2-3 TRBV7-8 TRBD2 TGTGCCAGCAGCTGGACTAGCGGGGGAACATATACGCAGTATTTT CASSWTSGGTYTQYF
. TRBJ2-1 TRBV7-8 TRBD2 TGTGCCAGCAGCTTACCGAGCGGGGCAAAACACCATGAGCAGTTCTTC CASSLPSGAKHHEQFF
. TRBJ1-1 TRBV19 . TGTGCCAGTAGTATAGATGGCTCTTCGGGGTTAGCCACTGAAGCTTTCTTT CASSIDGSSGLATEAFF
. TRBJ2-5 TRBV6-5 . TGTGCCAGCAGGGTCCCTGGGGGGGAGACCCAGTACTTC CASRVPGGETQYF
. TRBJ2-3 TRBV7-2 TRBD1 TGTGCCAGCAGCCCGACGGGACAGGGGACCGCCGCCACAGATACGCAGTATTTT CASSPTGQGTAATDTQYF
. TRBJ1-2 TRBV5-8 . TGTGCCAGCAGACCTCTAGGACAGACAAAGGATGGCTACACCTTC CASRPLGQTKDGYTF
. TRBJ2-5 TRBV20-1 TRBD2 TGCAGTGCTAGTCTAACTAGCGGGGGAACTCAAGAGACCCAGTACTTC CSASLTSGGTQETQYF
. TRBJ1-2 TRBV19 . TGTGCCAGTAGTCCAGACCAGGGGTGGAAGGACTATGGCTACACCTTC CASSPDQGWKDYGYTF
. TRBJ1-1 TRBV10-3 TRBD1 TGTGCCATCAGTGAGACAGGGGGCGGGCGAGCGCGAGGGAGTGTATTTGGGGAGGACACTGAAGCTTTCTTT CAISETGGGRARGSVFGEDTEAFF
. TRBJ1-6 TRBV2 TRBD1 TGTGCCAGCATTCCGACAGGGGTTGGATCACCCCTCCACTTT CASIPTGVGSPLHF
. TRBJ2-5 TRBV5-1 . TGCGCCAGCAGCCTCACCGGGGTGGGGTCGGCTACAGAGACCCAGTACTTC CASSLTGVGSATETQYF
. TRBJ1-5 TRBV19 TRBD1 TGTGCCAGTAGTTGGGAGACAGGGGGCAATCAGCCCCAGCATTTT CASSWETGGNQPQHF
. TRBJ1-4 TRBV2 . TGTGCCAGCAATTTCCGGCAGGGTAATGAAAAACTGTTTTTT CASNFRQGNEKLFF
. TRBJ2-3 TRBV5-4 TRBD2 TGTGCCAGCAGCAAGGGACTAGTCGGCACAGATACGCAGTATTTT CASSKGLVGTDTQYF
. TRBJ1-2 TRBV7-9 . TGTGCCAGCAGCTTAGGGGTCGGGGTCCGCACCTTC CASSLGVGVRTF